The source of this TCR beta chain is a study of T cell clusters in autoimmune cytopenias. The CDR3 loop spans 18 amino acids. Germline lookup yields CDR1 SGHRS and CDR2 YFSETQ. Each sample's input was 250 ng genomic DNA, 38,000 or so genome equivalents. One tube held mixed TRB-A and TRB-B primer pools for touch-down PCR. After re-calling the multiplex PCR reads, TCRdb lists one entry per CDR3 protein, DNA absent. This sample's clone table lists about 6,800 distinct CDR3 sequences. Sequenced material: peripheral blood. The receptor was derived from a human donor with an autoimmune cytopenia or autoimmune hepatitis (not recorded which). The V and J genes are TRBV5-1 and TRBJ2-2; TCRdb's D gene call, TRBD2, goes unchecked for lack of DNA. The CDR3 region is CASNTGTSGAFLTGELFF.